This TCR beta chain was recovered during a study of spatial heterogeneity in lung cancer. Study context: As counted in raw reads, each unique TCR and UMI combination appeared more than ten times on average.

In the library, each TCR cDNA molecule bore its own unique molecular identifier. TCRdb reprocessed the 5' RACE reads with MiXCR, giving one entry per CDR3 protein. The sample lists tens of thousands of distinct CDR3 sequences, 7% to 9% occurring once. V was clipped by 4 bases and J by 4 bases; unmatched bases: 12. This CDR3 is 16 amino acids long. The germline gives CDR1 SGDLS, CDR2 YYNGEE. The time point was: sample taken at primary tumor resection. Sequencing of whole RNA from tumor, nontumor lung or frozen PBMC involved no sorting. This clonotype has more than one count but fewer than ten. The receptor's source is a male donor with early-stage non-small cell lung cancer. The starting material was PBMCs, obtained at surgery. This chain joins TRBV9 and TRBJ1-1, with 8 positions matching TRBD1. This CDR3 is CASSPQIGGTGTEAFF. In DNA, the CDR3 is TGTGCCAGCAGCCCCCAAATAGGAGGGACAGGCACTGAAGCTTTCTTT.